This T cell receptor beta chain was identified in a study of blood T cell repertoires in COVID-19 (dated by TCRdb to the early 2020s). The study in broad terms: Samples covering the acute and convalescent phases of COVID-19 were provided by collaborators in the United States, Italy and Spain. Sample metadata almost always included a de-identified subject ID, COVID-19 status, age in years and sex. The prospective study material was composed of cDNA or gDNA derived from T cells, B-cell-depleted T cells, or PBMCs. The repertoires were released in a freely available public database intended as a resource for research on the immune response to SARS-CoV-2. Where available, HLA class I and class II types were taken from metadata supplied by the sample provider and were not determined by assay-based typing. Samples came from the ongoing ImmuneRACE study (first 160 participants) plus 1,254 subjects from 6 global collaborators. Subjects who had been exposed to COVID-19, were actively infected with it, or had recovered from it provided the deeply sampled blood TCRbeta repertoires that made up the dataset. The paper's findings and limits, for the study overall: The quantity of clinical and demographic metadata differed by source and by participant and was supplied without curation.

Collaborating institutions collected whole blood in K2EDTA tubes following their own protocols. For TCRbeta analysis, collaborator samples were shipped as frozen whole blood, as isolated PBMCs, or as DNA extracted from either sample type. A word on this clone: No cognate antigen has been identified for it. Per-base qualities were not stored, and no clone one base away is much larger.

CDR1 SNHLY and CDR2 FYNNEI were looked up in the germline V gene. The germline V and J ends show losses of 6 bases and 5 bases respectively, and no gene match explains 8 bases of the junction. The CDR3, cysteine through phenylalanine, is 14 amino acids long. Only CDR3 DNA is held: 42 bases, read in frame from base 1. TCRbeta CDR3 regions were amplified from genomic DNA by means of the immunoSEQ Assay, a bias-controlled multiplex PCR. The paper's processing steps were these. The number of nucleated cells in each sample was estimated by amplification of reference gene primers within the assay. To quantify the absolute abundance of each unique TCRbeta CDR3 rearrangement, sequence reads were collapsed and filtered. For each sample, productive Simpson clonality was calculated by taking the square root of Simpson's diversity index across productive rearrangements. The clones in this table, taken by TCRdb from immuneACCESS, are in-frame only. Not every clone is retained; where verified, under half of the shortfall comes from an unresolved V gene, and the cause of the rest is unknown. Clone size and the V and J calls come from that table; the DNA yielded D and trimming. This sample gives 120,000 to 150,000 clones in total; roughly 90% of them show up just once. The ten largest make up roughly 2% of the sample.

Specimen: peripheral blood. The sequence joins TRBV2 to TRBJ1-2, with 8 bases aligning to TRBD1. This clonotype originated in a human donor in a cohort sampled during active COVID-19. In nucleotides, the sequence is TGTGCCAGCAGGACAGGGGACGGGTTTTATGGCTACACCTTC. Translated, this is CASRTGDGFYGYTF.